These 24 T cell receptor beta chains were sequenced from one sample in a study of Tregs in tolerant kidney transplant recipients (dated by TCRdb to the late 2010s). Reading the label with the study, this specimen's time point is: 6 months after combined kidney and bone marrow transplant. Related donors were used in the transplants with nonmyeloablative bone marrow transplantation, and mixed chimerism was transient in the human trials. Library preparation employed the immunoSEQ multiplex PCR assay. Held by TCRdb, this immuneACCESS table contains in-frame sequences only and omits some clones. Under half of the omission traces to an unresolved V gene where checked; the cause of the rest is unknown. The table kept for this sample lists approximately 24,000 clones. The ten largest clones represent 4.1% of the sample. The sample was CD4+ T cells from blood (PBMCs), taken 6 months after the transplant. The source of these receptors is a human patient who received a combined kidney and bone marrow transplant. Following a transplant, a fraction of the T cells may be traceable to the graft donor.

The CDR3 is CASSSGGSSPLHF. CDR3 bases read: TGTGCCAGCAGCTCTGGGGGGTCCTCACCC. This chain joins TRBV7-2 and TRBJ1-6; perhaps TRBD1 as D (5 bases). Read coverage stops 3 residues before the CDR3 terminus; the germline J gene supplies the remainder. Trimming took 4 bases from V and 10 from J, leaving 11 bases between them. The CDR3 loop spans 13 amino acids. Germline V gene sequence: CDR1 SGHTA, CDR2 FQGNSA.

As regards this clone: Read sequence stops 3 residues before the CDR3 end, and the germline J gene provides the missing end. The chain recombines TRBV20-1 with TRBJ2-4; no clear D. This CDR3 has 13 residues. V lost 6 bases and J lost 3, with 12 bases in between. Per germline, CDR1 DFQATT and CDR2 SNEGSKA (reference sequence). This CDR3 is CSASQAGKNIQYF. The covered CDR3 bases are TGCAGTGCCTCCCAGGCCGGCAAAAACATT.

With respect to this clone: The CDR3 is cut off 3 residues early in the read; its end comes from the germline J gene. Other nucleotide sequences from this sample produce the same CDR3. This rearrangement joins TRBV6-2 or TRBV6-3 to TRBJ2-2, with 11 bases lining up with TRBD2. V shed 2 bases, J shed 5 bases, and the junction held 7 bases outside the gene matches. From germline, CDR1 is MNHEY and CDR2 SVGEGT. The CDR3 contains 17 residues. The DNA read from the CDR3 is TGTGCCAGCAGTTACCGACTAGCGGGACGGGTGACCGGGGAG. Residues: CASSYRLAGRVTGE. The full CDR3 protein is CASSYRLAGRVTGELFF.

On this clone: The CDR3 goes on 3 residues after the read ends, and that part is filled in from the germline J gene. The rearrangement joins TRBV7-9 to TRBJ1-3; the D is unclear. With 2 bases removed from V and 2 bases from J, the gap between germline ends came to 10 bases. The CDR3 is 15 residues long. Looked up from germline, CDR1 is SEHNR and CDR2 is FQNEAQ (reference sequence). The CDR3 DNA, read in part, is TGTGCCAGCAGCTTAAAAACGAAGGCTGGAAACACC. Translation: CASSLKTKAGNT. Given in full, the CDR3 is CASSLKTKAGNTIYF.

This clone is called medium-sized based on its frequency. This chain's CDR3 is CSARVPGLPTQYF. Incomplete CDR3 DNA: TGCAGTGCTAGAGTTCCGGGACTCCCTACG. This rearrangement joins TRBV20-1 to TRBJ2-3; D is possibly TRBD2 (6 bases). The CDR3 extends 3 residues past the end of the read, so its final part is completed from the germline J gene. Germline V gene data show CDR1 as DFQATT and CDR2 as SNEGSKA (reference sequence). The ends were cut back, 1 base at V and 8 bases at J, with 13 bases in the middle. This CDR3 spans 13 amino acids.

The CDR3 DNA, read in part, is TGTGCCAGCAGTGAAGGGGTAGCGGGGGGGAGAGGTGAG. Its translation is CASSEGVAGGRGE. In full, the CDR3 reads CASSEGVAGGRGEQFF. The chain recombines TRBV6-1 with TRBJ2-1; 11 bases are a match to TRBD2. The read ends 3 residues shy of where the CDR3 ends; the end is completed using the germline J gene. CDR3 length equals 16 residues. Germline CDR1 and CDR2: MNHNS and SASEGT. Trimming took 1 base from V and 9 from J; bases not matched to a gene: 8.

As concerns this clone: The read finishes 3 residues shy of the CDR3 end, and the germline J gene is used to complete it. The chain recombines TRBV2 with TRBJ2-4; D is uncertain. Germline assignment: CDR1 SNHLY and CDR2 FYNNEI. V lost 2 bases and J lost 2, with 7 bases in between. The CDR3 totals 14 residues. Partial CDR3 DNA: TGTGCCAGCAGTGAACGGGTCACCAAAAACATT. It specifies CASSERVTKNI. The whole CDR3 protein reads CASSERVTKNIQYF. Looking up the rest from reference TRBV2 and TRBJ2-4 gives the full variable domain: EPEVTQTPSHQVTQMGQEVILRCVPISNHLYFYWYRQILGQKVEFLVSFYNNEISEKSEIFDDQFSVERPDGSNFTLKIRSTKLEDSAMYFCASSERVTKNIQYFGAGTRLSVL.

Note on this clone: Coverage ceases 3 residues before the CDR3 finishes, and the germline J gene fills in the end. V and J are TRBV2 and TRBJ2-5, with TRBD1 as a possible D gene (5 bases). This CDR3 region has 15 residues. Germline V gene lookup returns CDR1 SNHLY and CDR2 FYNNEI. Trimming left V 1 base short and J 3 bases short, with 12 bases between. The sequenced CDR3 bases are TGTGCCAGCAGTGAAGAGGGGTTCTCCAAAGAGACC. Translated: CASSEEGFSKET. Given in full, the CDR3 is CASSEEGFSKETQYF.

For this clone: The read stops 3 residues short of the end of the CDR3; the missing end is completed from the germline J gene. The chain joins TRBV5-5 to TRBJ1-3; D unclear. Trimming removed 0 bases at V and 0 bases at J, with 7 bases between. CDR3 size: 15 residues. Germline V lookup: CDR1 SGHKS, CDR2 YYEKEE (reference sequence). CDR3 bases read: TGTGCCAGCAGCTTGGGTCAGATCTCTGGAAACACC. Protein product: CASSLGQISGNT. The entire CDR3 reads CASSLGQISGNTIYF.

On this clone: The CDR3 goes on 3 residues after the read ends, and that part is filled in from the germline J gene. This sequence joins TRBV7-8 and TRBJ2-7, with TRBD1 matching over 7 bases. The CDR3 loop spans 17 amino acids. Germline V CDR1 and CDR2: SGHVS, FQNEAQ. V gave up 1 base and J gave up 3 bases; unmatched junction bases: 12. The CDR3 here is CASSLVPGGPSRYEQYF. The sequenced CDR3 bases are TGTGCCAGCAGCTTAGTACCAGGGGGTCCCTCTCGCTACGAG.

Points on this clone: Sequencing ends 3 residues short of the CDR3 end; the germline J gene provides the rest. The V call is TRBV20-1, the J call TRBJ2-1; 9 bases are a match to TRBD2. This CDR3 has 14 residues. Germline loops: CDR1 DFQATT, CDR2 SNEGSKA (reference sequence). V trimming: 4 bases; J trimming: 7 bases; junction bases outside the gene matches: 8. This chain's CDR3 is CSAKRLAGWNEQFF. The CDR3 bases that were read are TGCAGTGCTAAGCGTCTAGCGGGGTGGAATGAG.

With respect to this clone: The read ends 3 residues early relative to the CDR3; the germline J gene fills the gap. This sequence joins TRBV9 and TRBJ2-7; 7 nucleotides align to TRBD1. The ends lost 4 bases at V and 2 bases at J; junction bases unmatched: 6. CDR3 length: 14 amino acids. The V gene's germline CDR1 is SGDLS and CDR2 YYNGEE. CDR3 sequence reads: CASSPRGTPYEQYF. CDR3 DNA, as far as it was read: TGTGCCAGCAGCCCCAGGGGGACGCCCTACGAG.

Remarks on this clone: Sequencing ends 3 residues short of the CDR3 end; the germline J gene provides the rest. The chain combines TRBV7-2 with TRBJ1-1; TRBD1 might be the D (5 bases). V was cut by 4 bases and J by 4 bases, with 10 bases left in between. The CDR3 has 13 residues. Per the germline V gene, CDR1 is SGHTA and CDR2 is FQGNSA. CDR3 DNA, as far as it was read: TGTGCCAGCAGCTCATGGGGGGGCACTGAA. It translates to CASSSWGGTE. The full CDR3 sequence reads CASSSWGGTEAFF. Combining the CDR3 with reference TRBV7-2 and TRBJ1-1 gives the whole variable domain GAGVSQSPSNKVTEKGKDVELRCDPISGHTALYWYRQSLGQGLEFLIYFQGNSAPDKSGLPSDRFSAERTGGSVSTLTIQRTQQEDSAVYLCASSSWGGTEAFFGQGTRLTVV.

Comments on this clone: The read finishes 3 residues shy of the CDR3 end, and the germline J gene is used to complete it. The gene calls are TRBV7-8 and TRBJ1-1, with a tentative D call TRBD1 (5 bases). The V and J ends lost 4 bases and 2 bases respectively, with 8 bases between them. CDR3 length equals 13 residues. Germline-derived CDR1 and CDR2 are SGHVS and FQNEAQ. CDR3 in amino acids: CASSYTGNTEAFF. Partial CDR3 DNA: TGTGCCAGCAGCTATACAGGCAACACTGAA.

As for this clone: The observed sequence ends 3 residues before the CDR3 terminus, with the missing tail filled in from the germline J gene. V and J are TRBV7-8 and TRBJ1-4; TRBD1 agrees at 9 bases. V trimming: 6 bases; J trimming: 3 bases; junction bases outside the gene matches: 5. Per germline, CDR1 SGHVS and CDR2 FQNEAQ. This CDR3 spans 15 amino acids. CDR3 region: CASRQQGAANEKLFF. Incomplete CDR3 DNA: TGTGCCAGCAGACAACAGGGGGCGGCTAATGAAAAA.

In regard to this clone: The CDR3 end falls 3 residues outside the read, so it is completed with the germline J gene. The chain employs TRBV5-5 and TRBJ2-2; D call uncertain. CDR3 length equals 13 residues. The V and J ends lost 2 bases and 6 bases respectively, with 8 bases between them. The germline gives CDR1 SGHKS, CDR2 YYEKEE (reference sequence). CDR3 DNA, as far as it was read: TGTGCCAGCAGCTTAGGGTGGTCCGGGGAG. It encodes CASSLGWSGE. The whole CDR3 reads CASSLGWSGELFF.

Note on this clone: The read ends 3 residues before the CDR3 terminus; that terminus is restored from the germline J gene. This chain connects TRBV6-2 or TRBV6-3 to TRBJ2-7; TRBD1 might be the D (6 bases). V lost 5 bases to trimming and J lost 5 bases, with 16 bases between them. CDR3 size: 14 residues. The germline V gene encodes CDR1 MNHEY and CDR2 SVGEGT. The CDR3 sequence is CASSRVRGSDEQYF. The sequenced CDR3 bases are TGTGCCAGCAGTAGGGTCAGGGGTAGCGACGAG.

Worth noting for this clone: With the read ending 3 residues before the CDR3 end, the germline J gene is used to fill in that end. V is TRBV10-3 and J is TRBJ1-2; D is unresolved. V gave up 3 bases and J gave up 3 bases, with 11 bases separating them. Germline V gene lookup returns CDR1 ENHRY and CDR2 SYGVKD. CDR3 length equals 14 residues. The sequenced CDR3 bases are TGTGCCATCAGTGATGTTCTAGGAGACTATGGC. It specifies CAISDVLGDYG. The entire CDR3 protein is CAISDVLGDYGYTF.

The sequenced part of the CDR3 DNA is TGTGCCAGCAGCTTAGCGTCCGGCGGGGAG. Amino acid sequence: CASSLASGGE. The whole CDR3 region reads CASSLASGGELFF. V and J are TRBV7-8 and TRBJ2-2, with unresolved D. The read ends 3 residues shy of where the CDR3 ends; the end is completed using the germline J gene. The CDR3 is made up of 13 amino acids. The germline V gene encodes CDR1 SGHVS and CDR2 FQNEAQ. The V end was cut by 0 bases, the J end by 7 bases, with 6 bases between.

A remark on this clone: The CDR3 end lies 3 residues beyond the end of the read and is filled in from the germline J gene. The chain employs TRBV6-2 or TRBV6-3 and TRBJ2-1; 8 bases fit TRBD1. After removal of 5 bases from V and 7 bases from J, the junction contained 10 bases not matched to a gene. CDR1 is MNHEY and CDR2 is SVGEGT in the germline V gene. The CDR3 has 15 amino acids. CDR3 residues: CASSRRDRKLNEQFF. The sequenced CDR3 bases are TGTGCCAGCAGTCGCCGGGACAGGAAGCTAAATGAG.

As to this clone: Read coverage stops 3 residues before the CDR3 terminus; the germline J gene supplies the remainder. V gene TRBV9 combines with J gene TRBJ2-5; TRBD1 aligns across 9 bases. Germline trimming cut 2 bases from V and 2 bases from J; bases unmatched to any gene: 7. This CDR3 comprises 16 residues. From germline, CDR1 is SGDLS and CDR2 YYNGEE. CDR3 bases read: TGTGCCAGCAGCGTGGCGTCGGGACAGGGTCAAGAGACC. Translation: CASSVASGQGQET. The whole CDR3 protein is CASSVASGQGQETQYF.

As to this clone: The CDR3 end lies 3 residues beyond the end of the read and is filled in from the germline J gene. The chain uses TRBV6-2 or TRBV6-3 and TRBJ2-3; TRBD2 matches 10 bases. Germline CDR1 MNHEY, CDR2 SVGEGT. This CDR3 spans 15 amino acids. The CDR3 reads CASSQKREGRSTQYF. CDR3 DNA, as far as it was read: TGTGCCAGCAGTCAAAAGCGGGAGGGCCGTTCGACG.

A word on this clone: Read sequence stops 3 residues before the CDR3 end, and the germline J gene provides the missing end. The V and J genes are TRBV19 and TRBJ2-1; D unresolved. Germline V CDR1 and CDR2: LNHDA, SQIVND (reference sequence). V was pared by 5 bases and J by 6 bases, with 14 bases between. The CDR3 is 14 residues long. The DNA read from the CDR3 is TGTGCCAGTAGTGCGAATCTCCGGTCCAATGAG. It encodes CASSANLRSNE. The entire CDR3 protein reads CASSANLRSNEQFF.

As for this clone: The read is 3 residues too short to cover the CDR3 end, so that end is filled in from the germline J gene. The J gene is TRBJ2-7, the V gene TRBV7-2; 8 bases are a match to TRBD1. The trim removed 5 bases at V and 2 bases at J, leaving 5 bases unmatched. Germline CDR1 is SGHTA and CDR2 is FQGNSA. The CDR3 contains 14 residues. CDR3 bases read: TGTGCCAGCAGCCCGCGGGACAGGACCTACGAG. The encoded protein is CASSPRDRTYE. The entire CDR3 protein is CASSPRDRTYEQYF.